A single sample is the source of the 11 T cell receptor beta chains below, sequenced in a study of CD8 T cells in Susac syndrome. Random hexamers primed reverse transcription of about 0.45 to 1 ug RNA. Each CDR3 protein is one row after TCRdb ran MiXCR on the immunoSEQ multiplex PCR reads. The table lists about 130,000 distinct CDR3 sequences, under 95% of them singletons. What was sequenced was CD8+ T cells from PBMCs. The origin of the receptors is a human donor with multiple sclerosis.

The V and J genes are TRBV6-1 and TRBJ2-1; weak D call: TRBD1 (6 bases). V lost 1 base to trimming and J lost 7 bases, with 17 bases between them. The CDR3 covers 16 residues. CDR1 MNHNS and CDR2 SASEGT come from the germline V gene. The CDR3 reads CASSEVGTLPENEQFF. The DNA of the CDR3 is TGTGCCAGCAGTGAAGTCGGGACACTGCCAGAGAATGAGCAGTTCTTC.

The chain uses TRBV6-5 and TRBJ2-1; 8 bases line up with TRBD2. Germline loops: CDR1 MNHEY, CDR2 SVGAGI. The CDR3 spans 15 residues. V trimming: 0 bases; J trimming: 3 bases; junction bases outside the gene matches: 1. CDR3 nucleotides: TGTGCCAGCAGTTACTCGGCGGGAGGCTACAATGAGCAGTTCTTC. Residues: CASSYSAGGYNEQFF.

The gene calls are TRBV20-1 and TRBJ2-7, with TRBD2 matching over 12 bases. The CDR3 covers 14 residues. From germline, CDR1 is DFQATT and CDR2 SNEGSKA (reference sequence). DNA of the CDR3: TGCAGCACCAACGGACTAGCGGGAATCTACGAGCAGTACTTC. Protein sequence: CSTNGLAGIYEQYF.

This clonotype was counted only a few times. The CDR3 bases are TGTGCCAGCAGCTCCAGCGCAGCGGGAGGGTACAATGAGCAGTTCTTC. It codes for CASSSSAAGGYNEQFF. The genes are TRBV11-1 and TRBJ2-1, with TRBD2 identical over 10 bases. The CDR3 loop spans 16 amino acids. CDR1 SGHAT and CDR2 FQDESV come from the germline V gene (reference sequence). J lost 4 bases, V lost 4 bases, and 7 bases had no gene match.

This chain links TRBV30 with TRBJ2-5; D remains unclear. Germline V gives CDR1 GTSNPN, CDR2 SVGIG (reference sequence). V lost 0 bases to trimming and J lost 3 bases, with 8 bases between them. This CDR3 region has 13 residues. The CDR3 reads CAWSVQSEETQYF. Here the CDR3 DNA reads TGTGCCTGGAGTGTACAGAGTGAAGAGACCCAGTACTTC.

CDR3 nucleotide sequence: TGTGCCAGCAGCCCAGTGAAGGTTGCCAAAAACATTCAGTACTTC. Residues: CASSPVKVAKNIQYF. The chain recombines TRBV7-9 with TRBJ2-4; D not certain. From germline, CDR1 is SEHNR and CDR2 FQNEAQ (reference sequence). The CDR3 extends over 15 amino acids. Between the trimmed V and J ends, which lost 5 bases and 1 base, there was a span of 12 bases.

V is TRBV20-1 and J is TRBJ1-1; D not resolved. From germline, CDR1 is DFQATT and CDR2 SNEGSKA (reference sequence). The CDR3 is 13 residues long. The V end was cut by 0 bases, the J end by 6 bases, with 11 bases between. The CDR3 loop is CSAREDFVSEAFF. The CDR3 DNA sequence: TGCAGTGCTAGAGAAGATTTCGTCTCTGAAGCTTTCTTT.

This clonotype has just one count. This chain links TRBV5-1 with TRBJ1-4; maybe TRBD1 (5 bases). This CDR3 comprises 14 residues. Germline assignment: CDR1 SGHRS and CDR2 YFSETQ. Trimming pared 4 bases from V and 5 bases from J, leaving 12 bases between. The CDR3 DNA follows: TGCGCCAGCAGCGCCCGGGACTTGAATGAAAAACTGTTTTTT. Its translation: CASSARDLNEKLFF.

This chain uses TRBV4-1 with TRBJ2-7; D is possibly TRBD1 (5 bases). The V and J ends lost 3 bases and 2 bases respectively, with 8 bases between them. Germline-derived CDR1 and CDR2 are MGHRA and YSYEKL. The CDR3 contains 13 residues. CDR3 region: CASSQGLPYEQYF. In DNA form, the CDR3 reads TGCGCCAGCAGCCAGGGGCTCCCCTACGAGCAGTACTTC.

This sequence joins TRBV14 and TRBJ1-2, with D hard to call. Germline lookup yields CDR1 SGHDN and CDR2 FVKESK. Trimming took off 2 bases at V and 8 bases at J, with 12 bases between the two ends. The length of the CDR3 is 13 residues. CDR3 in amino acids: CASSQKGFLGYTF. The CDR3 DNA follows: TGTGCCAGCAGCCAAAAGGGATTCTTGGGCTACACCTTC. The complete variable domain, with remaining parts taken from reference TRBV14 and TRBJ1-2, reads EAGVTQFPSHSVIEKGQTVTLRCDPISGHDNLYWYRRVMGKEIKFLLHFVKESKQDESGMPNNRFLAERTGGTYSTLKVQPAELEDSGVYFCASSQKGFLGYTFGSGTRLTVV.

The chain recombines TRBV7-9 with TRBJ1-5, with unresolved D. The CDR3 consists of 14 residues. CDR1 is SEHNR and CDR2 is FQNEAQ in the germline V gene (reference sequence). V was shortened by 5 bases and J by 11 bases, with 19 bases between the two germline ends. Written as DNA, the CDR3 is TGTGCCAGCAGCCCACTCCAGGACCCCAAGGCCCAGCATTTT. Translated: CASSPLQDPKAQHF.